Below, 29 T cell receptor beta chains from the same sample are listed, as sequenced in a study of blood T cell repertoires in COVID-19. Measured with immunoSEQ multiplex PCR; TCRdb has only the in-frame clones, and not every one. The sample yields some 180,000 clones, around 81% seen once. What was sequenced was peripheral blood. These TCRs come from a woman of 80 years or more with COVID-19, enrolled during active disease.

V usage is TRBV6-5 and J usage is TRBJ2-7; D is unclear. The CDR3 runs 14 residues. V was shortened by 2 bases and J by 4 bases, with 12 bases between the two germline ends. The germline V gene has CDR1 MNHEY and CDR2 SVGAGI. The CDR3 sequence: CASSYEAYSYEQYF. For the CDR3, the DNA is TGTGCCAGCAGTTACGAAGCCTACTCTTACGAGCAGTACTTC.

This chain links TRBV7-9 with TRBJ1-4; D unclear. The CDR3 sequence is 13 residues long. Germline-derived CDR1 and CDR2 are SEHNR and FQNEAQ (reference sequence). Trimming stripped 4 bases from V and 3 bases from J, with 6 bases between. CDR3 protein: CASSSLSNEKLFF. The CDR3 nucleotides are TGTGCCAGCAGCTCCCTCTCTAATGAAAAACTGTTTTTT.

The rearrangement uses TRBV19 and TRBJ2-7, with 8 nucleotides matching TRBD1. In germline, CDR1 is LNHDA, CDR2 SQIVND (reference sequence). This CDR3 is 16 amino acids long. Trimming cost V 3 bases and J 3 bases; bases outside gene matches: 10. CDR3 amino acids: CASSILSGTGLYEQYF. The CDR3 DNA follows: TGTGCCAGTAGTATTCTGTCCGGGACAGGTCTCTACGAGCAGTACTTC.

V and J are TRBV5-4 and TRBJ2-5; 9 bases are a match to TRBD2. The CDR3 contains 17 residues. Germline V gene sequence: CDR1 SGHNT, CDR2 YYREEE (reference sequence). V shed 0 bases and J 6 bases; nucleotides not matched to a gene: 12. CDR3 sequence (DNA): TGTGCCAGCAGCTTGGGGCTAGCGGGGCCCCTTGGGAAGACCCAGTACTTC. It specifies CASSLGLAGPLGKTQYF.

The rearrangement links TRBV2 to TRBJ1-1; the D is unclear. The CDR3 has 14 amino acids. Germline V gene data show CDR1 as SNHLY and CDR2 as FYNNEI. V shed 5 bases and J shed 0 bases, with 10 bases lying between them. The CDR3 bases are TGTGCCAGCAGTCTTCTCGACATGAACACTGAAGCTTTCTTT. It codes for CASSLLDMNTEAFF.

This chain joins TRBV18 and TRBJ2-7, with 7 bases fitting TRBD2. The trim removed 0 bases at V and 7 bases at J, leaving 9 bases unmatched. This CDR3 spans 15 amino acids. The V gene's germline CDR1 is KGHSH and CDR2 LQKENI. This chain's CDR3 is CASSPPSSGVGEQYF. CDR3 coding DNA: TGTGCCAGCTCACCACCTTCTAGCGGAGTCGGGGAGCAGTACTTC.

CDR3 DNA sequence: TGTGCCAGCAAGGACAGGGGGGGTGGCAATCAGCCCCAGCATTTT. Protein: CASKDRGGGNQPQHF. This chain joins TRBV6-5 and TRBJ1-5; the match to TRBD1 covers 10 bases. CDR3 length equals 15 residues. V was pared by 7 bases and J by 2 bases, with 5 bases of the junction left unmatched. Looked up from germline, CDR1 is MNHEY and CDR2 is SVGAGI.

J is TRBJ1-4 and V is TRBV21-1; TRBD1 reflects the table's D call only, with no check against the DNA. TRBV21-1 is assigned pseudogene status. This CDR3 has 15 amino acids. The CDR3 coding sequence is TGTGCCAGCAGCAAACTCGAGGGGGTGAGGGAAAAACTGTTTTTT. Protein product: CASSKLEGVREKLFF.

This clone came up once. The chain has TRBV20-1 and TRBJ2-7; 11 nucleotides agree with TRBD2. The CDR3 is 12 residues long. Germline trimming cut 3 bases from V and 6 bases from J; bases unmatched to any gene: 1. Per the germline V gene, CDR1 is DFQATT and CDR2 is SNEGSKA (reference sequence). The CDR3 reads CSASSGRVEQYF. CDR3 coding DNA: TGCAGTGCTAGTAGCGGGAGGGTCGAGCAGTACTTC.

The chain recombines TRBV11-2 with TRBJ1-1; no clear D. V lost 4 bases, J lost 4 bases, and 13 bases lay in between. The CDR3 contains 14 residues. CDR1 and CDR2 from the germline V gene are SGHAT and FQNNGV. CDR3 sequence reads: CASSSGHPGTEAFF. The CDR3 DNA is TGTGCCAGCAGCTCCGGTCACCCGGGCACTGAAGCTTTCTTT.

The chain combines TRBV6-5 with TRBJ1-6; D is unresolved. The V gene's germline CDR1 is MNHEY and CDR2 SVGAGI. The CDR3 extends over 13 amino acids. The V and J ends lost 7 bases and 4 bases respectively, with 8 bases between them. The DNA of the CDR3 is TGTGCCAGCACCAAACAGTATAATTCACCCCTCCACTTT. This codes for CASTKQYNSPLHF.

The chain recombines TRBV7-9 with TRBJ2-4; D is possibly TRBD1 (6 bases). Germline V gives CDR1 SEHNR, CDR2 FQNEAQ (reference sequence). CDR3 length equals 16 residues. The V gene lost 1 base and the J gene lost 2 bases, with 12 bases spanning the gap. The CDR3 sequence is CASSLVTRGPKNIQYF. DNA of the CDR3: TGTGCCAGCAGCTTAGTGACCAGGGGACCCAAAAACATTCAGTACTTC.

The genes are TRBV19 and TRBJ2-1; D is unclear. There are 13 residues in the CDR3. Trimming cost V 5 bases and J 1 base, with 6 bases left between them. The V gene's germline CDR1 is LNHDA and CDR2 SQIVND (reference sequence). This chain's CDR3 is CASSPLSYNEQFF. The CDR3 DNA sequence: TGTGCCAGTAGTCCCTTGTCCTACAATGAGCAGTTCTTC. Drawing the rest from reference TRBV19 and TRBJ2-1, the complete variable domain is DGGITQSPKYLFRKEGQNVTLSCEQNLNHDAMYWYRQDPGQGLRLIYYSQIVNDFQKGDIAEGYSVSREKKESFPLTVTSAQKNPTAFYLCASSPLSYNEQFFGPGTRLTVL.

J is TRBJ2-3 and V is TRBV15, with 7 bases fitting TRBD2. This CDR3 is built from 16 residues. Per germline, CDR1 LNHNV and CDR2 YYDKDF (reference sequence). Trimming at V came to 8 bases and at J to 6 bases, leaving 17 bases not matched to a gene. The DNA of the CDR3 is TGTGCCACCGGCGGGGCTAGCGGCGCATCCTCGGATACGCAGTATTTT. This sequence encodes CATGGASGASSDTQYF.

This clone was recorded only once. The chain links TRBV4-2 to TRBJ1-3, with 7 bases aligning to TRBD1. V shed 4 bases and J 1 base; nucleotides not matched to a gene: 4. Looked up from germline, CDR1 is LGHNA and CDR2 is YNFKEQ. This CDR3 contains 15 residues. For the CDR3, the DNA is TGTGCCAGCAGCCTGGCAGGGGGTTCTGGAAACACCATATATTTT. Translating gives CASSLAGGSGNTIYF.

The CDR3: CASSQWRLAAYNEQFF. The CDR3 DNA is TGTGCCAGCAGCCAGTGGAGACTAGCGGCCTACAATGAGCAGTTCTTC. The chain recombines TRBV7-9 with TRBJ2-1; TRBD2 matches at 9 bases. CDR3 length: 16 amino acids. Germline V gene data show CDR1 as SEHNR and CDR2 as FQNEAQ (reference sequence). V was clipped by 5 bases and J by 2 bases; unmatched bases: 7. Using reference TRBV7-9 and TRBJ2-1 for the parts outside the CDR3, the full variable domain is DTGVSQNPRHKITKRGQNVTFRCDPISEHNRLYWYRQTLGQGPEFLTYFQNEAQLEKSRLLSDRFSAERPKGSFSTLEIQRTEQGDSAMYLCASSQWRLAAYNEQFFGPGTRLTVL.

The gene calls are TRBV4-1 and TRBJ1-1, with D maybe TRBD1 (5 bases). CDR1 is MGHRA and CDR2 is YSYEKL in the germline V gene. The V and J ends lost 0 bases and 3 bases respectively, with 8 bases between them. The CDR3 runs to 14 residues. The CDR3 here is CASSQDWGDTEAFF. CDR3 DNA sequence: TGCGCCAGCAGCCAAGATTGGGGGGACACTGAAGCTTTCTTT.

This chain joins TRBV7-8 and TRBJ2-3; 11 bases agree with TRBD1. The CDR3 has 19 residues. Per germline, CDR1 SGHVS and CDR2 FQNEAQ. The trim removed 1 base at V and 4 bases at J, leaving 13 bases unmatched. The CDR3 spells CASSLVYGTGGGGADTQYF. DNA of the CDR3: TGTGCCAGCAGCTTAGTGTACGGGACAGGGGGTGGGGGTGCAGATACGCAGTATTTT.

The chain combines TRBV19 with TRBJ1-1; a possible D gene is TRBD1 (6 bases). The CDR3 totals 14 residues. CDR1 is LNHDA and CDR2 is SQIVND in the germline V gene (reference sequence). Between the trimmed V and J ends, which lost 2 bases and 3 bases, there was a span of 10 bases. The CDR3: CASSIKGGDTEAFF. The CDR3 region has the DNA TGTGCCAGTAGTATAAAAGGGGGGGACACTGAAGCTTTCTTT.

The chain is built from TRBV7-9 and TRBJ2-7; TRBD1 agrees at 11 bases. Germline V gene data show CDR1 as SEHNR and CDR2 as FQNEAQ (reference sequence). The CDR3 runs 15 residues. Germline trimming cut 5 bases from V and 1 base from J; bases unmatched to any gene: 4. CDR3 in amino acids: CASSAGQGASYEQYF. CDR3 DNA sequence: TGTGCCAGCAGCGCAGGACAGGGGGCGTCCTACGAGCAGTACTTC.

This clone came up a few times. This chain connects TRBV4-1 to TRBJ1-5, with D maybe TRBD1 (5 bases). There are 15 residues in the CDR3. The germline CDR1 and CDR2 sequences are MGHRA and YSYEKL. Trimming left V 0 bases short and J 5 bases short, with 11 bases between. Here the CDR3 DNA reads TGCGCCAGCAGCCAAGATCATGGGGCGGATCAGCCCCAGCATTTT. Amino acids: CASSQDHGADQPQHF.

This clone was observed once. The chain is built from TRBV19 and TRBJ1-2; 7 bases align to TRBD1. Germline CDR1 LNHDA, CDR2 SQIVND (reference sequence). The CDR3 spans 15 residues. V dropped 5 bases and J dropped 6; count of bases not matched to a gene: 12. The CDR3 reads CASSVRQGRSNGYTF. The DNA of the CDR3 is TGTGCCAGTAGTGTTCGACAGGGTAGATCAAATGGCTACACCTTC.

This chain joins TRBV6-5 and TRBJ2-7, with 10 bases lining up with TRBD2. This CDR3 spans 16 amino acids. With V trimmed by 0 bases and J by 4 bases, 6 bases remained unmatched. From germline, CDR1 is MNHEY and CDR2 SVGAGI. CDR3 sequence: CASSYSKAGGQYEQYF. CDR3 coding DNA: TGTGCCAGCAGTTACTCGAAAGCGGGGGGGCAATACGAGCAGTACTTC.

The chain employs TRBV19 and TRBJ1-2; 8 bases agree with TRBD1. The V and J ends lost 6 bases and 4 bases, in that order; junction bases with no gene match: 16. There are 17 residues in the CDR3. Germline assignment: CDR1 LNHDA and CDR2 SQIVND (reference sequence). The CDR3 region is CASRPKGRQGRGYGYTF. In DNA, the CDR3 is TGTGCCAGTAGGCCTAAGGGTCGACAGGGGAGAGGCTATGGCTACACCTTC. The full variable domain, rest sourced from reference TRBV19 and TRBJ1-2, is DGGITQSPKYLFRKEGQNVTLSCEQNLNHDAMYWYRQDPGQGLRLIYYSQIVNDFQKGDIAEGYSVSREKKESFPLTVTSAQKNPTAFYLCASRPKGRQGRGYGYTFGSGTRLTVV.

The rearrangement joins TRBV7-9 to TRBJ2-7; 7 nucleotides line up with TRBD1. CDR3 length: 14 amino acids. V gave up 5 bases and J gave up 2 bases; unmatched junction bases: 6. Per germline, CDR1 SEHNR and CDR2 FQNEAQ (reference sequence). Here the CDR3 DNA reads TGTGCCAGCAGCCGTCAGACAGGGCCCTACGAGCAGTACTTC. Translating gives CASSRQTGPYEQYF.

The chain uses TRBV4-2 and TRBJ2-4; D unresolved. V gave up 0 bases and J gave up 1 base, with 16 bases separating them. Germline loops: CDR1 LGHNA, CDR2 YNFKEQ. The CDR3 is 18 residues long. CDR3 region: CASSQDWAPRRAKNIQYF. In DNA, the CDR3 is TGTGCCAGCAGCCAAGATTGGGCCCCCAGAAGGGCCAAAAACATTCAGTACTTC.

This chain links TRBV28 with TRBJ1-2, with D unclear. The CDR3 sequence is 13 residues long. The V gene lost 7 bases and the J gene lost 10 bases, with 19 bases spanning the gap. The V gene's germline CDR1 is MDHEN and CDR2 SYDVKM. The CDR3 nucleotides read TGTGCCAGCACCCCCCCGGGGATAGGGATCTACACCTTC. Its protein is CASTPPGIGIYTF.

This clone was picked up one time. V usage is TRBV10-3 and J usage is TRBJ2-2; 8 bases are shared with TRBD2. V was clipped by 8 bases and J by 5 bases; unmatched bases: 4. The CDR3 has 13 amino acids. The V gene's germline CDR1 is ENHRY and CDR2 SYGVKD. This CDR3 is CAIRGGETGELFF. In nucleotides, the CDR3 is TGTGCCATCCGGGGGGGAGAGACCGGGGAGCTGTTTTTT.

The chain has TRBV27 and TRBJ2-7, with TRBD2 matching 9 bases. V was pared by 5 bases and J by 2 bases, with 10 bases of the junction left unmatched. The CDR3 has 16 amino acids. CDR1 and CDR2 from the germline V gene are MNHEY and SMNVEV (reference sequence). CDR3 sequence: CASSTQAGGNTYEQYF. DNA for the CDR3: TGTGCCAGCAGTACCCAAGCGGGAGGCAATACCTACGAGCAGTACTTC.